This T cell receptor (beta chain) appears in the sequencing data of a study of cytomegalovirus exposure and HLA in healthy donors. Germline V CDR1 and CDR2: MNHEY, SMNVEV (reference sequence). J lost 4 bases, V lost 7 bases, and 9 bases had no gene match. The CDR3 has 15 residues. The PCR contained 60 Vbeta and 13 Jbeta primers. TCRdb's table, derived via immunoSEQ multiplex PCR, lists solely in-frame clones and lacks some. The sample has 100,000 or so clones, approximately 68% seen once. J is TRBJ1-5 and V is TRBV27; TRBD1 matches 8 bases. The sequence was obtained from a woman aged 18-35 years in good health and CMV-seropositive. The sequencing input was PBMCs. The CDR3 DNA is TGTGCCAGCACCCCGACAGGGGTCCAAAATCAGCCCCAGCATTTT. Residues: CASTPTGVQNQPQHF.